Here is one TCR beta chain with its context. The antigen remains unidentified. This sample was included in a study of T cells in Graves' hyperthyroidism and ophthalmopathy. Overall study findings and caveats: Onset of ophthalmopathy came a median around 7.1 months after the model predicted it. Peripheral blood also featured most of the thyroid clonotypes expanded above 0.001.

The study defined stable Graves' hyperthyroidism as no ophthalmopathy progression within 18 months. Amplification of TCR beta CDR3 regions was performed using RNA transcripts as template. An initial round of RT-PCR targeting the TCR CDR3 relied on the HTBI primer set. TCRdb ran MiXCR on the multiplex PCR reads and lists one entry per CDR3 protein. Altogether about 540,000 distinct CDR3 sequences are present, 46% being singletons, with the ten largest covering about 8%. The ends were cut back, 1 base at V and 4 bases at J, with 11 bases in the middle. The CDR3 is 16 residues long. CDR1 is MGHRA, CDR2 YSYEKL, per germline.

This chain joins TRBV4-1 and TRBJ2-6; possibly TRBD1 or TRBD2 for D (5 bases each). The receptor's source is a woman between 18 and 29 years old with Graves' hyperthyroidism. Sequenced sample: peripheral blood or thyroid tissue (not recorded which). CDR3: CASSQVFGAGANVLTF. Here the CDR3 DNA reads TGCGCCAGCAGCCAAGTTTTCGGGGCAGGGGCCAACGTCCTGACTTTC.